This TCR beta chain is from a study of CXCR3-negative and CXCR3-positive naive CD8 T cells (dated 2019 in TCRdb). Regarding the complete study: In total, about 135 million TRB reads were obtained, corresponding to roughly 1.5 +/- 0.3 million reads per library. Data from roughly twelve donors, pooled across two independent experiments, went into the diversity and physicochemical repertoire analyses. The TRBV-TRBJ cluster analysis covered naive subsets from several donors and memory cells from 3 donors. What the work shows at the level of the full study, not this receptor alone: Because surface CD5, which is linked to self-reactivity in mice, was comparable between the naive subsets, TCR interaction strength was also inferred from TRB CDR3 physicochemical properties. Within the same donor, TRBV-TRBJ usage looked similar between naive CXCR3-negative and CXCR3-positive cells, but memory cells had distinct patterns. Repertoire diversity was comparably high in both naive subsets but much lower in memory CD8+ T cells. Freshly isolated PBMCs were used for most assays because CXCR3 expression went down partially after cryopreservation.

For every CD8+ T cell subset, hundreds of thousands of cells were flow-sorted straight into RLT lysis buffer, and each subset was sorted in triplicate. Peripheral blood mononuclear cells were isolated from buffy coats by standard density gradient centrifugation. An RNeasy Mini Kit was used to extract total RNA from the sorted cells. From the cysteine through the phenylalanine, the CDR3 covers 14 amino acids. No DNA has been recorded. The germline V gene (reference sequence) supplies CDR1 SEHNR and CDR2 FQNEAQ. TCRdb names NextSeq 550 as the instrument used. The Human TCR Profiling Kit (MiLaboratory) was used to prepare UMI-labeled 5' RACE TRB cDNA libraries. The full amount of extracted RNA was used for cDNA synthesis, and the full amount of resulting cDNA was used for PCR amplification. Libraries were prepared in parallel using an identical number of PCR cycles. Processing in the source paper ran as follows. With a minimum of two reads required per UMI, MIGEC and MiXCR pulled out about 52,000 +/- 9,100 unique UMI-labeled TRB cDNA molecules from each library. On average, around 40,000 +/- 10,000 functional in-frame TRB CDR3 nucleotide clonotypes lacking stop codons were found per library. After downsampling to 5000 UMI-labeled TRB molecules per sample, diversity metrics such as normalized Shannon-Wiener and Chao1 were calculated in VDJtools. VDJtools was used to calculate clonotype-size-weighted physicochemical properties of the central five CDR3 residues, namely interaction energy, strength, volume and Kidera factor 4. Reprocessed by TCRdb, the reads give a single entry per CDR3 protein sequence, without DNA. TCRdb's processing, not the study's, gives the V and J calls here. The sample has about 40,000 distinct CDR3 sequences on record. Over 8.5% of the sample is in the top ten clones.

Note on this clonotype: Its target antigen remains unknown.

This receptor was identified in a human donor in good health. Some clones in this sample may be carry-over from other donors' samples. Material: memory CD8+ T cells from blood. This sample's cell subset or site label indicates: conventional CD8+ memory T cells (TMEM), sorted as controls. The chain is encoded by TRBV7-9 joined to TRBJ2-3. The CDR3 in this case is CASRSGGNTDTQYF.